By frequency, the clone carrying this T cell receptor beta chain registers medium-sized (0.01 to 0.1%). TRB was amplified from roughly 270 ng of peripheral blood genomic DNA per sample. The source of the sample is a study of T cell clusters in autoimmune cytopenias. Across the study: Healthy control donors averaged 56 years of age, with a median of approximately 59 years.

TRB rearrangements were amplified by touch-down multiplex PCR with mixed TRB-A/B primers. TCRdb reprocessed the multiplex PCR reads, with one entry per CDR3 protein and no DNA. The table for this sample gives almost 3,000 distinct CDR3 sequences. The length of the CDR3 is 16 residues. Germline V lookup: CDR1 MNHEY, CDR2 SVGAGI. This sample also appeared in a second study, on T cell repertoires in aging, cancer and after chemotherapy.

The chain uses TRBV6-5 and TRBJ1-4; the D call from TCRdb, TRBD1, cannot be confirmed without DNA. The TCR comes from a human donor in good health. Sample: peripheral blood. The CDR3 region is CASSYSGTNFAEKLFF.